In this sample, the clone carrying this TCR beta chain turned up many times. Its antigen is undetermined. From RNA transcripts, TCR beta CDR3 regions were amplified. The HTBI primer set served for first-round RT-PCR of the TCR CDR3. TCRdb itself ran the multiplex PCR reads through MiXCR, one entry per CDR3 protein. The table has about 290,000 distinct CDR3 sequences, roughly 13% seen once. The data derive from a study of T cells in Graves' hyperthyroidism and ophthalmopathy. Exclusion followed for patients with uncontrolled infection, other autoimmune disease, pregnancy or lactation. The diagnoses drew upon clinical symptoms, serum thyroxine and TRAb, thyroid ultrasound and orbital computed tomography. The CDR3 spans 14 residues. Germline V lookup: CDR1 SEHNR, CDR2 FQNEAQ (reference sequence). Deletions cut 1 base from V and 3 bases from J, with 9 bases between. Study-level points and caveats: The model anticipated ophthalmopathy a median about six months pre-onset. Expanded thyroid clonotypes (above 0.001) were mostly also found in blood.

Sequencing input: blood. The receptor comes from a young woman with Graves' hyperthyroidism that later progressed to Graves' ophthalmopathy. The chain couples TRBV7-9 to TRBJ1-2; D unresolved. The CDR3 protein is CASSLEVRDYGYTF. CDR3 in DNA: TGTGCCAGCAGCTTAGAGGTCAGAGACTATGGCTACACCTTC.